The 3 T cell receptor beta chains given below trace back to one sample, sequenced in a study of immune evolution from preneoplasia to lung adenocarcinoma. TCRdb keeps only in-frame clones here, not all; method: immunoSEQ multiplex PCR. This table has 1,500 to 2,000 clones, 65% to 90% appearing once. Sequencing was performed on FFPE adjacent normal lung tissue. Receptors originate from a person between 65 and 79 years old with lung adenocarcinoma.

This chain links TRBV6-5 with TRBJ2-1; no clear D gene. Germline assignment: CDR1 MNHEY and CDR2 SVGAGI. The V gene lost 8 bases and the J gene lost 3 bases, with 17 bases spanning the gap. This CDR3 contains 15 residues. The CDR3 bases are TGTGCCAGCTGTACAAGGGTCCAGTGCTACAATGAGCAGTTCTTC. This translates into CASCTRVQCYNEQFF.

This chain uses TRBV10-3 with TRBJ1-3, with a weak D call TRBD1 (6 bases). Germline V gene data show CDR1 as ENHRY and CDR2 as SYGVKD. The CDR3 loop spans 16 amino acids. V gave up 2 bases and J gave up 2 bases, with 13 bases separating them. The CDR3 loop is CAISENRAGTGNTIYF. The CDR3, as DNA: TGTGCCATCAGTGAGAACAGGGCCGGTACTGGAAACACCATATATTTT.

The J gene is TRBJ2-5, the V gene TRBV29-1, with D possibly being TRBD1 or TRBD2 (6 bases each). CDR1 is SQVTM and CDR2 is ANQGSEA in the germline V gene. V shed 6 bases and J shed 5 bases, with 22 bases lying between them. The CDR3 contains 15 residues. The CDR3 loop is CSVEPERGRGETQYF. The CDR3 DNA reads TGCAGCGTGGAACCCGAACGGGGGCGAGGGGAGACCCAGTACTTC.